These 10 T cell receptor beta chains were sequenced from one sample in a study of blood T cell repertoires in COVID-19. Here immunoSEQ multiplex PCR was the method, and the copy in TCRdb shows in-frame clones only, minus some. Here the sample spans just over 200,000 clones, around 86% being singletons. The material sequenced was peripheral blood. The source is a man at least 80 years old with acute or convalescent COVID-19.

In its sample, this clone was seen a few times. The chain has TRBV19 and TRBJ2-3; 11 bases agree with TRBD2. J was trimmed by 4 bases and V by 6 bases; bases with no gene match: 6. The length of the CDR3 is 15 residues. The germline V gene has CDR1 LNHDA and CDR2 SQIVND (reference sequence). This chain's CDR3 is CASRMTSGNSDTQYF. The CDR3 bases are TGTGCCAGTAGGATGACTAGCGGGAATTCAGATACGCAGTATTTT. The full variable domain, in which reference TRBV19 and TRBJ2-3 provide the parts outside the CDR3, is DGGITQSPKYLFRKEGQNVTLSCEQNLNHDAMYWYRQDPGQGLRLIYYSQIVNDFQKGDIAEGYSVSREKKESFPLTVTSAQKNPTAFYLCASRMTSGNSDTQYFGPGTRLTVL.

The rearrangement joins TRBV6-5 to TRBJ2-3, with a tentative D call TRBD2 (6 bases). The V gene's germline CDR1 is MNHEY and CDR2 SVGAGI. Trimming took 2 bases from V and 4 from J, leaving 10 bases between them. This CDR3 has 14 residues. The CDR3 here is CASSYRRDADTQYF. The CDR3 DNA sequence: TGTGCCAGCAGTTACCGGCGGGACGCAGATACGCAGTATTTT.

CDR3 nucleotides: TGCGCCAGCAGCCAAGACAGAAATAATTCACCCCTCCACTTT. It is translated as CASSQDRNNSPLHF. J is TRBJ1-6 and V is TRBV4-1; D ambiguous. This CDR3 region has 14 residues. The V end was cut by 0 bases, the J end by 5 bases, with 5 bases between. Looked up from germline, CDR1 is MGHRA and CDR2 is YSYEKL.

The chain links TRBV10-3 to TRBJ2-7, with 10 bases fitting TRBD1. Germline trimming cut 4 bases from V and 3 bases from J; bases unmatched to any gene: 3. Germline V gene sequence: CDR1 ENHRY, CDR2 SYGVKD. CDR3 length: 14 residues. The CDR3 sequence: CAISGDRGGYEQYF. The CDR3 DNA reads as TGTGCCATCAGTGGGGACAGGGGTGGCTACGAGCAGTACTTC.

The chain employs TRBV29-1 and TRBJ2-1; 13 nucleotides match TRBD2. Germline trimming cut 0 bases from V and 0 bases from J; bases unmatched to any gene: 5. Germline V gives CDR1 SQVTM, CDR2 ANQGSEA. The CDR3 consists of 18 residues. CDR3 residues: CSVEEGLAGRSSYNEQFF. The DNA of the CDR3 is TGCAGCGTTGAAGAGGGACTAGCGGGAAGGAGCTCCTACAATGAGCAGTTCTTC.

The V gene is TRBV19, the J gene TRBJ1-5; maybe TRBD1 (6 bases). This CDR3 has 16 amino acids. The germline V and J ends were trimmed by 5 bases and 1 base, with 15 bases remaining between them. Germline CDR1 and CDR2: LNHDA and SQIVND (reference sequence). The CDR3 loop is CASSGSGTLSNQPQHF. The CDR3 DNA is TGTGCCAGTAGTGGATCCGGGACATTAAGCAATCAGCCCCAGCATTTT.

The chain uses TRBV11-2 and TRBJ2-7; 11 bases line up with TRBD1. V lost 7 bases to trimming and J lost 3 bases; unmatched junction nucleotides: 8. The CDR3 consists of 15 residues. Germline V CDR1 and CDR2: SGHAT, FQNNGV. CDR3 bases: TGTGCCAGCACCACCGGGACAGGGGGTTTCTACGAGCAGTACTTC. Translating gives CASTTGTGGFYEQYF.

This chain connects TRBV28 to TRBJ2-7, with 9 positions matching TRBD1. The junction had 13 bases not matched to a gene; V was cut back by 6 bases and J by 4 bases. This CDR3 is 16 amino acids long. The V gene's germline CDR1 is MDHEN and CDR2 SYDVKM. The CDR3 DNA reads TGTGCCAGCAGGTCGACCGGGACAGGGCTTAGGTACGAGCAGTACTTC. This gives the protein CASRSTGTGLRYEQYF.

This sequence joins TRBV10-3 and TRBJ2-7, with no clear D. Germline values: CDR1 ENHRY, CDR2 SYGVKD. Trimming left V 3 bases short and J 2 bases short, with 11 bases between. This CDR3 is built from 14 residues. CDR3 bases: TGTGCCATCAGTGATCAGGCAAAAACCTACGAGCAGTACTTC. Protein: CAISDQAKTYEQYF.

V usage is TRBV18 and J usage is TRBJ2-1; TRBD2 aligns across 9 bases. The CDR3 runs to 15 residues. The V gene end was trimmed by 2 bases and the J gene end by 7 bases; junction bases not matched to a gene: 6. CDR1 is KGHSH and CDR2 is LQKENI in the germline V gene. Here the CDR3 DNA reads TGTGCCAGCTCACCATTGGCGGGAGGGCGAAATGAGCAGTTCTTC. This codes for CASSPLAGGRNEQFF.